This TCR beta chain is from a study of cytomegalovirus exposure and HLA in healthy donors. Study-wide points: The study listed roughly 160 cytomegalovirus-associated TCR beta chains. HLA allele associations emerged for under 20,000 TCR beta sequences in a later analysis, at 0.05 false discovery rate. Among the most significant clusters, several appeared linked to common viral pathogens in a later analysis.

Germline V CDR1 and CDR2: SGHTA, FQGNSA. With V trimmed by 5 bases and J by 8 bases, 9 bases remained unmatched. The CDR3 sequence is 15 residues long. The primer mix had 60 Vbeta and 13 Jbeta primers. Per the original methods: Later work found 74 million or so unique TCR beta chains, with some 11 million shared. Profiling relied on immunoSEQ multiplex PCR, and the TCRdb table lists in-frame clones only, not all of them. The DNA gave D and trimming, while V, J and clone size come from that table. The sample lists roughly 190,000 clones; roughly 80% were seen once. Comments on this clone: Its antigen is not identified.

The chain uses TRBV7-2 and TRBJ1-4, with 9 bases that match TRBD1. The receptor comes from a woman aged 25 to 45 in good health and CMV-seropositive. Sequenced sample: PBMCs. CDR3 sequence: CASSPRTGVWEKLFF. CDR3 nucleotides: TGTGCCAGCAGCCCGCGGACAGGGGTTTGGGAAAAACTGTTTTTT.